This T cell receptor beta chain was obtained from a study of beta chain features in type 1 diabetes. Heparinised blood was drawn once per donor, averaging about 116 mL. This CDR3 is 15 amino acids long. V lost 3 bases and J 6 bases, leaving 17 bases between the germline ends. Per the germline V gene, CDR1 is SGHTA and CDR2 is FQGNSA. Concerning this clone: The antigen is undetermined.

Study-level points and caveats: PCR might show a preference for shorter templates, equally across patients and controls. Insertions at VDJ junctions were less frequent in type 1 diabetes patients. These patients also deleted more nucleotides at the same junctions. Across all four CD4+ subsets, people with type 1 diabetes showed modestly shorter TCRB CDR3s.

Expressed TCRB transcripts were sequenced after all isolated RNA was converted to cDNA. TCRdb's table, derived via immunoSEQ multiplex PCR, lists solely in-frame clones and lacks some. The sample records fewer than 300,000 clones, about a tenth being singletons. The receptor was derived from a man aged 25-45 years with type 1 diabetes. V and J are TRBV7-2 and TRBJ1-2; TRBD1 is a possible D gene (6 bases). The sequencing input was naive CD4+ T cells from blood. In DNA, the CDR3 is TGTGCCAGCAGCTTCGAGCCGGGACATATGAATGGCTACACCTTC. Amino acid sequence: CASSFEPGHMNGYTF.